Presented here are 20 T cell receptor beta chains from one specimen sequenced in a study of T cells after yellow fever vaccination. TCRdb independently ran MiXCR on the 5' RACE reads; one entry per CDR3 protein. The table lists 400,000 or so distinct CDR3 sequences, under 14% of them singletons. Sequencing was performed on PBMCs, taken on the day of the first yellow fever vaccination. All receptors come from a man aged 18 to 29 who received the YFV17D yellow fever vaccine.

This clonotype has a handful of counts. V gene TRBV4-3 combines with J gene TRBJ2-1; D ambiguous. V was cut by 4 bases and J by 1 base, with 11 bases left in between. The CDR3 spans 15 residues. CDR1 and CDR2 (germline): LGHNA, YSLEER. The CDR3 spells CASSPKDQSYNEQFF. The CDR3 DNA sequence: TGCGCCAGCAGCCCAAAGGACCAGTCCTACAATGAGCAGTTCTTC.

Ten or more counts support this clonotype. The V call is TRBV11-2, the J call TRBJ2-5, with a weak D call TRBD1 (5 bases). The V gene lost 0 bases and the J gene lost 3 bases, with 14 bases spanning the gap. Per the germline V gene, CDR1 is SGHAT and CDR2 is FQNNGV. There are 16 residues in the CDR3. CDR3 in amino acids: CASSLDNRAREETQYF. The CDR3 DNA reads as TGTGCCAGCAGCTTAGATAATAGGGCCAGGGAAGAGACCCAGTACTTC. Variable domain in full (rest from reference TRBV11-2 and TRBJ2-5): EAGVAQSPRYKIIEKRQSVAFWCNPISGHATLYWYQQILGQGPKLLIQFQNNGVVDDSQLPKDRFSAERLKGVDSTLKIQPAKLEDSAVYLCASSLDNRAREETQYFGPGTRLLVL.

This clonotype was detected only a few times. The chain is built from TRBV16 and TRBJ1-1, with D hard to call. Germline V gene sequence: CDR1 KGHSY, CDR2 FQNENV. Trimming took off 0 bases at V and 5 bases at J, with 10 bases between the two ends. There are 14 residues in the CDR3. The CDR3 sequence is CASSQSLVLTEAFF. The CDR3 bases are TGTGCCAGCAGCCAATCACTGGTTTTGACTGAAGCTTTCTTT.

This clonotype was counted between two and nine times. The chain recombines TRBV18 with TRBJ1-2; no clear D gene. With 4 bases removed from V and 2 bases from J, the gap between germline ends came to 11 bases. Germline V CDR1 and CDR2: KGHSH, LQKENI. CDR3 length equals 14 residues. The CDR3 coding sequence is TGTGCCAGCTCACTAGGGTCCAGGAACTATGGCTACACCTTC. This gives the protein CASSLGSRNYGYTF.

This clonotype was detected a few times. The chain employs TRBV19 and TRBJ2-5, with 8 bases matching TRBD2. Trimming removed 8 bases from V and 2 bases from J; junction bases left unmatched: 13. The CDR3 loop spans 16 amino acids. Germline V gives CDR1 LNHDA, CDR2 SQIVND (reference sequence). The CDR3 reads CASAAGRGASQETQYF. CDR3 sequence (DNA): TGTGCCAGTGCTGCGGGGCGGGGGGCCTCTCAAGAGACCCAGTACTTC.

This clonotype was picked up many times. The V call is TRBV5-1, the J call TRBJ1-1; D call uncertain. There are 13 residues in the CDR3. Germline V gene data show CDR1 as SGHRS and CDR2 as YFSETQ. V was pared by 5 bases and J by 1 base, with 9 bases between. This CDR3 is CASSPNGNTEAFF. CDR3 nucleotide sequence: TGCGCCAGCAGTCCCAACGGGAACACTGAAGCTTTCTTT.

The chain employs TRBV12-3 or TRBV12-4 and TRBJ2-5; TRBD2 matches at 8 bases. This CDR3 is built from 12 residues. Trimming removed 9 bases from V and 2 bases from J; junction bases left unmatched: 2. The CDR3, as DNA: TGTGCCAGACGGGGGGGACAAGAGACCCAGTACTTC. Its translation: CARRGGQETQYF.

This clonotype turned up a few times. The J gene is TRBJ1-5, the V gene TRBV5-1; D gene ambiguous. The V and J ends lost 0 bases and 4 bases respectively, with 5 bases between them. The CDR3 loop spans 13 amino acids. Per the germline V gene, CDR1 is SGHRS and CDR2 is YFSETQ. The CDR3 spells CASSLVPNQPQHF. The CDR3, as DNA: TGCGCCAGCAGCTTGGTGCCAAATCAGCCCCAGCATTTT.

Remarks on this clonotype: Compared with germline, one end of the junction differs, possibly owing to a read error. The chain recombines TRBV5-6 with TRBJ2-7; D may be TRBD2 (5 bases). The CDR3 extends over 13 amino acids. Germline-derived CDR1 and CDR2 are SGHDT and YYEEEE. CDR3 bases: TGTGCCGGCAGCCCGGAGGTCACGGCTAAGCAGTACTTC. Its translation is CAGSPEVTAKQYF.

This clonotype has at least ten counts. The chain joins TRBV15 to TRBJ1-1; 9 bases align to TRBD1. The CDR3 has 14 amino acids. In germline, CDR1 is LNHNV, CDR2 YYDKDF (reference sequence). V shed 4 bases and J 10 bases; nucleotides not matched to a gene: 10. The CDR3 DNA is TGTGCCACCAGCACCGGACAGGGGATCTGGCGAGCTTTCTTT. Residues: CATSTGQGIWRAFF.

The gene calls are TRBV5-1 and TRBJ2-3; no clear D gene. The V and J ends lost 2 bases and 4 bases respectively, with 5 bases between them. This CDR3 is built from 12 residues. Germline-derived CDR1 and CDR2 are SGHRS and YFSETQ. The CDR3, as DNA: TGCGCCAGCAGCTTCGCCTCAGATACGCAGTATTTT. Translating gives CASSFASDTQYF.

In its sample, this clonotype was seen once. The chain carries TRBV20-1 and TRBJ2-7; D gene unclear. The CDR3 consists of 12 residues. Germline V lookup: CDR1 DFQATT, CDR2 SNEGSKA (reference sequence). The CDR3 loop is CMLPYGAYEQYF. The DNA for the CDR3 is TGCATGCTACCATACGGAGCCTACGAGCAGTACTTC.

The table lists this clonotype with a few counts. The rearrangement links TRBV6-2 or TRBV6-3 to TRBJ2-5; 7 nucleotides agree with TRBD2. V lost 3 bases, J lost 2 bases, and 6 bases stayed unmatched. The CDR3 length is 15 residues. Looked up from germline, CDR1 is MNHEY and CDR2 is SVGEGT. The CDR3 here is CASSYGGEPQETQYF. In DNA, the CDR3 is TGTGCCAGCAGTTATGGGGGGGAGCCACAAGAGACCCAGTACTTC.

This clonotype was detected a few times. The CDR3 loop is CASSPLTLGTETQYF. The CDR3, as DNA: TGTGCCAGCAGCCCCCTGACATTAGGGACGGAGACCCAGTACTTC. This chain connects TRBV14 to TRBJ2-5; D might be TRBD1 or TRBD2, each matching 5 bases. Germline V lookup: CDR1 SGHDN, CDR2 FVKESK. Trimming took off 4 bases at V and 5 bases at J, with 17 bases between the two ends. The CDR3 spans 15 residues.

This clonotype was recorded a few times. This chain connects TRBV6-6 to TRBJ2-3; TRBD2 might be the D (6 bases). This CDR3 has 13 residues. The V gene lost 6 bases and the J gene lost 8 bases, with 15 bases spanning the gap. Germline CDR1 MNHNY, CDR2 SVGAGI (reference sequence). The CDR3 here is CASSWTKSGTQYF. Written as DNA, the CDR3 is TGTGCCAGCAGCTGGACTAAGTCGGGTACGCAGTATTTT.

This clonotype was counted only a few times. This chain uses TRBV12-3 or TRBV12-4 with TRBJ1-1; TRBD1 might be the D (5 bases). CDR3 length equals 15 residues. Deletions cut 4 bases from V and 3 bases from J, with 15 bases between. CDR3: CASSWGLGRDTEAFF. The CDR3 coding sequence is TGTGCCAGCAGTTGGGGACTAGGAAGGGACACTGAAGCTTTCTTT.

The chain employs TRBV7-9 and TRBJ1-5; D remains unclear. Trimming removed 1 base from V and 5 bases from J, with 3 bases in between. Germline V gene lookup returns CDR1 SEHNR and CDR2 FQNEAQ (reference sequence). The CDR3 consists of 12 residues. The CDR3, as DNA: TGTGCCAGCAGCTTAGAGCATCAGCCCCAGCATTTT. Translating gives CASSLEHQPQHF.

The V and J genes are TRBV20-1 and TRBJ1-2; TRBD1 might be the D (6 bases). The V end was cut by 6 bases, the J end by 7 bases, with 24 bases between. The germline gives CDR1 DFQATT, CDR2 SNEGSKA (reference sequence). The CDR3 sequence is 15 residues long. The DNA for the CDR3 is TGCAGTGCCCTTTCGAAGGGCAGGGGTCGAGCTGGCTACACCTTC. It encodes CSALSKGRGRAGYTF.

This clonotype has a handful of counts. Because the CDR3's place on the DNA is in doubt, the DNA is left out and the CDR3 is given as listed by TCRdb. The chain employs TRBV21-1 and TRBJ2-7; the D segment call TRBD1 is taken from the table without a DNA check. TRBV21-1 is an annotated pseudogene. The CDR3 is 16 amino acids long, termini counted. The CDR3 protein is CASSKVARGSSYEQYF.

This clonotype was seen only a few times. The CDR3 loop is CSARLGTEAFF. The DNA of the CDR3 is TGCAGTGCTAGATTGGGCACTGAAGCTTTCTTT. This sequence joins TRBV20-1 and TRBJ1-1, with D hard to call. CDR1 and CDR2 from the germline V gene are DFQATT and SNEGSKA (reference sequence). V lost 2 bases and J lost 4, with 5 bases in between. The CDR3 contains 11 residues.